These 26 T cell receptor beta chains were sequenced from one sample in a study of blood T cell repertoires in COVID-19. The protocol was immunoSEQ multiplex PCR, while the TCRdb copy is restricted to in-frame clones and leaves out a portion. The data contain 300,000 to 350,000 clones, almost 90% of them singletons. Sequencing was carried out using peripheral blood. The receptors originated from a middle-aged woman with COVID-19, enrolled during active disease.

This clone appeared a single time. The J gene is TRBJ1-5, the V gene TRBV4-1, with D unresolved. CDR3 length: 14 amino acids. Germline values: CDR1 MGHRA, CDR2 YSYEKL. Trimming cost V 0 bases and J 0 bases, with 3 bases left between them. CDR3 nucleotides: TGCGCCAGCAGCCAAGACGTTAGCAATCAGCCCCAGCATTTT. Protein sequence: CASSQDVSNQPQHF.

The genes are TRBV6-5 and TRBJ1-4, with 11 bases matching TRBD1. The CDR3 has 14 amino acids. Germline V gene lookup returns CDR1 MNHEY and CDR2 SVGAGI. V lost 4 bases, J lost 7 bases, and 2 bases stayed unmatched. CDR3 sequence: CASSWTGGGEKLFF. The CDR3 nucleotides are TGTGCCAGCAGTTGGACAGGGGGCGGTGAAAAACTGTTTTTT.

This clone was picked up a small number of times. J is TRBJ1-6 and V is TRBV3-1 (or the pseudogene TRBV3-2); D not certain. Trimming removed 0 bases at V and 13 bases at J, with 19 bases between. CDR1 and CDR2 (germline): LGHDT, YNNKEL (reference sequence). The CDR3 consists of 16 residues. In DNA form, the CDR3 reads TGTGCCAGCAGCCAAGATATCGACCGACTGAGCGATCCCCTCCACTTT. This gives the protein CASSQDIDRLSDPLHF.

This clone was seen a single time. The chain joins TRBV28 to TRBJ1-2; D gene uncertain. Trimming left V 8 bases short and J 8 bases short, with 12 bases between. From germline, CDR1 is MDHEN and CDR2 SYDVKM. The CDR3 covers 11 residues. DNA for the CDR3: TGTGCCAGCTCCGATCTGAGGGGCTACACCTTC. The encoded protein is CASSDLRGYTF.

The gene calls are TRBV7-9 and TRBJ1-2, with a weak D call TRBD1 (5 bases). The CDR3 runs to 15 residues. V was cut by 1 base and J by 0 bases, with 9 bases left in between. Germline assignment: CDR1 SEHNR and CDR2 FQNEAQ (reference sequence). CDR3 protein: CASSLVGRANYGYTF. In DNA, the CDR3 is TGTGCCAGCAGCTTAGTGGGCAGGGCTAACTATGGCTACACCTTC. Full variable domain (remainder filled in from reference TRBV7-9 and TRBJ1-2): DTGVSQNPRHKITKRGQNVTFRCDPISEHNRLYWYRQTLGQGPEFLTYFQNEAQLEKSRLLSDRFSAERPKGSFSTLEIQRTEQGDSAMYLCASSLVGRANYGYTFGSGTRLTVV.

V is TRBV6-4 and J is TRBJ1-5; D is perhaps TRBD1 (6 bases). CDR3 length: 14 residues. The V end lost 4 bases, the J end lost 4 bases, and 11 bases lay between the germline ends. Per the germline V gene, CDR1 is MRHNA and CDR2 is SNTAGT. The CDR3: CASSARGGNQPQHF. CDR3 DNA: TGTGCCAGCAGTGCCAGGGGTGGTAATCAGCCCCAGCATTTT.

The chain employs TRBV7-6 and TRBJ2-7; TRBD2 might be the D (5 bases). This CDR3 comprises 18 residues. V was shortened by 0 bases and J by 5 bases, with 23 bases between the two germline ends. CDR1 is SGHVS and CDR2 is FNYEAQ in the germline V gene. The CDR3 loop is CASSLAPGLSAALHEQYF. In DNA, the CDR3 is TGTGCCAGCAGCTTAGCGCCCGGGCTCTCAGCGGCTCTCCACGAGCAGTACTTC.

As DNA, the CDR3 is TGTGCCAGCTCTCCGGAGGCCGGGACTAGAACCCATGAGCAGTTCTTC. It encodes CASSPEAGTRTHEQFF. The chain employs TRBV18 and TRBJ2-1; TRBD2 aligns across 8 bases. Germline V gene lookup returns CDR1 KGHSH and CDR2 LQKENI. This CDR3 region has 16 residues. V shed 6 bases, J shed 8 bases, and the junction held 15 bases outside the gene matches.

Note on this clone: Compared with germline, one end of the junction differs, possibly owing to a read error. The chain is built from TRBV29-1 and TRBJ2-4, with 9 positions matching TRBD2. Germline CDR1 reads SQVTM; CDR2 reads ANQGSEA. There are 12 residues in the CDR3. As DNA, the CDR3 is TGCAGCGTTGATAGTCCTAGCGGGGTTATCGCCTTC. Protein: CSVDSPSGVIAF.

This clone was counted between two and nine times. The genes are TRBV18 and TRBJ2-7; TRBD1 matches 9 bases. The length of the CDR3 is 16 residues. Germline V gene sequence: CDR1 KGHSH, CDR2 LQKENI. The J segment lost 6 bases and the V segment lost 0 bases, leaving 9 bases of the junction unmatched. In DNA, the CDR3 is TGTGCCAGCTCACCACCGTCCGGGACAGGGTTTTCCGAGCAGTACTTC. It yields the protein CASSPPSGTGFSEQYF.

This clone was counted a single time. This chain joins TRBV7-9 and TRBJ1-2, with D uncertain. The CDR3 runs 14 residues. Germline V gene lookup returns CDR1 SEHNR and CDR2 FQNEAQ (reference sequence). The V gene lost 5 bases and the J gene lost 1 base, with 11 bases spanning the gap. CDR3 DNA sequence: TGTGCCAGCAGCCCGGTGGGCCTTAACTATGGCTACACCTTC. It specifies CASSPVGLNYGYTF. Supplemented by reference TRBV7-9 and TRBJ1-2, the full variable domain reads DTGVSQNPRHKITKRGQNVTFRCDPISEHNRLYWYRQTLGQGPEFLTYFQNEAQLEKSRLLSDRFSAERPKGSFSTLEIQRTEQGDSAMYLCASSPVGLNYGYTFGSGTRLTVV.

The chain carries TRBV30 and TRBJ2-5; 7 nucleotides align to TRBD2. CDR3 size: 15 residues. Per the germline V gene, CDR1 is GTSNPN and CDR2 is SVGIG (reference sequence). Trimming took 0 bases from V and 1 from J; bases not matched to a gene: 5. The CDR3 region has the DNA TGTGCCTGGAGTGTAATGGGGGGGGTCCAAGAGACCCAGTACTTC. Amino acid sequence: CAWSVMGGVQETQYF. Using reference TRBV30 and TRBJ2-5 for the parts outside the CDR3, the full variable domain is SQTIHQWPATLVQPVGSPLSLECTVEGTSNPNLYWYRQAAGRGLQLLFYSVGIGQISSEVPQNLSASRPQDRQFILSSKKLLLSDSGFYLCAWSVMGGVQETQYFGPGTRLLVL.

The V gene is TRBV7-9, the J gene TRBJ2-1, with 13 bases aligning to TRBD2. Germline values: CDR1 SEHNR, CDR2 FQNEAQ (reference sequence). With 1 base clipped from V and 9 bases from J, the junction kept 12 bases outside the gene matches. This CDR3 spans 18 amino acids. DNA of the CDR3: TGTGCCAGCAGCTTAGTGACTTGGACTAGCGGGAGAAGTACTGAGCAGTTCTTC. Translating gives CASSLVTWTSGRSTEQFF.

Written as DNA, the CDR3 is TGTGCCAGCGGAAAAGGGACAGTGAACACTGAAGCTTTCTTT. Amino acids: CASGKGTVNTEAFF. The gene calls are TRBV5-6 and TRBJ1-1; TRBD1 agrees at 7 bases. The CDR3 has 14 amino acids. CDR1 and CDR2 from the germline V gene are SGHDT and YYEEEE. Germline trimming cut 7 bases from V and 0 bases from J; bases unmatched to any gene: 6. Combining the CDR3 with reference TRBV5-6 and TRBJ1-1 gives the whole variable domain DAGVTQSPTHLIKTRGQQVTLRCSPKSGHDTVSWYQQALGQGPQFIFQYYEEEERQRGNFPDRFSGHQFPNYSSELNVNALLLGDSALYLCASGKGTVNTEAFFGQGTRLTVV.

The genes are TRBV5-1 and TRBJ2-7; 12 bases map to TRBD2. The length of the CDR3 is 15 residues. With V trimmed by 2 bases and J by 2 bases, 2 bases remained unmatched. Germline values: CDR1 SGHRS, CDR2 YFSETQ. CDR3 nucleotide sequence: TGCGCCAGCAGCTTCGCTAGCGGGAGGGCCTACGAGCAGTACTTC. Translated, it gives CASSFASGRAYEQYF.

The CDR3 DNA follows: TGTGCCAGCAGCTCCCGGCAGGGAACAGAGACCCAGTACTTC. It yields the protein CASSSRQGTETQYF. V is TRBV7-2 and J is TRBJ2-5, with TRBD1 as a possible D gene (5 bases). This CDR3 is 14 amino acids long. Germline assignment: CDR1 SGHTA and CDR2 FQGNSA. V shed 4 bases and J shed 4 bases, with 13 bases lying between them.

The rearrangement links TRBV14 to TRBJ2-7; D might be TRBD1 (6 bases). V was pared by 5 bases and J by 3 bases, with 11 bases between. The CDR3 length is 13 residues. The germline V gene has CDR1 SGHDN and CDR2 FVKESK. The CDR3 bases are TGTGCCAGCAGCTACGCAGGGGTCTACGAGCAGTACTTC. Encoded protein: CASSYAGVYEQYF.

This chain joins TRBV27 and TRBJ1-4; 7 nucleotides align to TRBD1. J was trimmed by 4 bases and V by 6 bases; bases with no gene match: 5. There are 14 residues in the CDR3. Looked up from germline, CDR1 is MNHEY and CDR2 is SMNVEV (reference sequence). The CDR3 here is CASSPGQSNEKLFF. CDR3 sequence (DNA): TGTGCCAGCAGCCCGGGACAGAGTAATGAAAAACTGTTTTTT.

The DNA of the CDR3 is TGCGCCAGCAGCGGAGACAGGGGGCGGTTACTGCCTGAAGCTTTCTTT. Translating it yields CASSGDRGRLLPEAFF. V usage is TRBV5-1 and J usage is TRBJ1-1; 10 bases are a match to TRBD1. The V gene's germline CDR1 is SGHRS and CDR2 YFSETQ. CDR3 size: 16 residues. V lost 4 bases, J lost 6 bases, and 12 bases stayed unmatched.

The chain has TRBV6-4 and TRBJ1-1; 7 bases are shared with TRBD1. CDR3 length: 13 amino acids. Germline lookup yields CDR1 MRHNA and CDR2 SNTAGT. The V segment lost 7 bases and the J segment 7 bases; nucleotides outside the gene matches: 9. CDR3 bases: TGTGCCAGCATCAATAGGGGGACAGATGAAGCTTTCTTT. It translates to CASINRGTDEAFF.

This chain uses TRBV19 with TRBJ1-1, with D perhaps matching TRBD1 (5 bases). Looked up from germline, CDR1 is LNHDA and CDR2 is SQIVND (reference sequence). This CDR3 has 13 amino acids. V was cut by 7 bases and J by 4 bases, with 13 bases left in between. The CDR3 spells CASTLLGGTEAFF. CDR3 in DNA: TGTGCCAGTACCCTCTTGGGGGGCACTGAAGCTTTCTTT.

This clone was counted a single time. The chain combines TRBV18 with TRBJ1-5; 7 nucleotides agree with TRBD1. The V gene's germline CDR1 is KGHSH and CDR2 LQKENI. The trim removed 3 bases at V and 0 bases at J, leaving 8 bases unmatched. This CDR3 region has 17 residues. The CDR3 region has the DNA TGTGCCAGCTCACCTGGACGGGGGACAGATAGCAATCAGCCCCAGCATTTT. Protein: CASSPGRGTDSNQPQHF.

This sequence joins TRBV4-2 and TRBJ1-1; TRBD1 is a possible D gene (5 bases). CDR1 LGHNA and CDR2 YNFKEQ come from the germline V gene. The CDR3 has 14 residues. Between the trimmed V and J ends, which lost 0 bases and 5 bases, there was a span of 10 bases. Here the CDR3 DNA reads TGTGCCAGCAGCCAAGACCCCTCAGGGACTGAAGCTTTCTTT. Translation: CASSQDPSGTEAFF.

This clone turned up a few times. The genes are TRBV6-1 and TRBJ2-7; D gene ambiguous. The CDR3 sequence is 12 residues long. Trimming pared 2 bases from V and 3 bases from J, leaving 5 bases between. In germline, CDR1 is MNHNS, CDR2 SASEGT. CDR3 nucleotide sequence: TGTGCCAGCAGTGAACAAATCTACGAGCAGTACTTC. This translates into CASSEQIYEQYF.

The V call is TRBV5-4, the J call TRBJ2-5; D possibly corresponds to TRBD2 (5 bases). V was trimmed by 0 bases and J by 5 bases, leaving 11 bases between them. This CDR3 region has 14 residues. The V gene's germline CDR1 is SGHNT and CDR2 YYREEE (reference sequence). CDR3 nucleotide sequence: TGTGCCAGCAGCTTGGCGGCTAGCTTGGAGACCCAGTACTTC. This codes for CASSLAASLETQYF.

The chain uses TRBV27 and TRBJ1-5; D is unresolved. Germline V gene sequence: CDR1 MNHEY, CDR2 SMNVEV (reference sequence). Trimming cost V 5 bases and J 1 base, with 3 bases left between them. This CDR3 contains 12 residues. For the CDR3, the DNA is TGTGCCAGCAGTGAGAGCAATCAGCCCCAGCATTTT. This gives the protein CASSESNQPQHF.